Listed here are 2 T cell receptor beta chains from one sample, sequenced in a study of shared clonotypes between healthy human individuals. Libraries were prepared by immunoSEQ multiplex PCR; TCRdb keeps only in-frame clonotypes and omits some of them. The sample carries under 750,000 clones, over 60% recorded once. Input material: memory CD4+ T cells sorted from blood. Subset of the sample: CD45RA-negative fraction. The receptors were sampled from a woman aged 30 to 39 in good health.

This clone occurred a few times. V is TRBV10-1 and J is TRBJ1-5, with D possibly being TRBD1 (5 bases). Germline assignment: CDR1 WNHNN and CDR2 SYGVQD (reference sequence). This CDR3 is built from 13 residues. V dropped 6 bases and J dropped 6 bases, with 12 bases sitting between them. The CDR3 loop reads CASRPGKSQPQHF. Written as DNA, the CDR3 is TGCGCCAGCAGACCAGGGAAAAGTCAGCCCCAGCATTTT.

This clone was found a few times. As DNA, the CDR3 is TGTGCCAGCTCCAGGGCAACCCAAGAGACCCAGTACTTC. It encodes CASSRATQETQYF. The gene calls are TRBV19 and TRBJ2-5; TRBD1 is a possible D gene (5 bases). The CDR3 loop spans 13 amino acids. The V gene lost 9 bases and the J gene lost 1 base, with 12 bases spanning the gap. The germline gives CDR1 LNHDA, CDR2 SQIVND (reference sequence).